This TCR beta chain was sequenced in a study of shared clonotypes between healthy human individuals (dated by TCRdb to about 2020). In the study overall: The cohort included a few men and a couple of women between 18 and 49 years of age. For each donor, CD4 naive and CD4 memory were each given three plates, CD8 naive was given two plates, and CD8 memory was given one plate. To estimate repertoire size and how much clonotype sharing occurs between individuals, the study deeply sequenced the blood TCR repertoires of 5 or 6 healthy adults. To increase sequencing depth and limit assay-specific biases, TCR repertoire library preparation and sequencing were carried out by different laboratories using diverse techniques. Between about 0.8 and 9 billion PBMCs per donor were obtained by leukapheresis. The study at large found these results: Pairwise subsampling indicated that sequencing depth was expected to affect the degree of clonotype sharing among donors. Rarefaction of sorted-subset datasets indicated incomplete sequencing despite the large sequencing depth. When several donors were compared, the shared fraction of clonotypes was about 5% for naive CD4, roughly 3.4% for naive CD8, 2% to 2.5% for memory CD4, and approximately 0.4% for memory CD8. Compared with non-shared clonotypes, the clonotypes found in all four sorted-subset donors had higher generation probabilities. Only blood was sampled, and tissue TCR repertoires likely differ from those in blood. The genetic and exposure-history diversity represented was limited by the small number of donors. Larger estimated clonotype richness was generally found for naive subsets than for memory subsets.

Using the deep immunoSEQ assay, TCR CDR3 regions were amplified from genomic DNA by multiplex PCR. Extracted genomic DNA from each cell subset was spread evenly across all wells of several immunoSEQ 96-well plates, with each plate serving as a replicate. For sorted subsets, approximately 210 ng genomic DNA, equal to about 30,000 T cell genomes, was loaded into each replicate PCR. Purified libraries were quantified with a Qubit 3.0 fluorometer, sized on a Bioanalyzer 2100, and re-quantified with the KAPA Library Quantification kit. Each immunoSEQ 96-well plate was sequenced on its own single-read 150-cycle Illumina NextSeq 550 flow cell. Per the authors' processing: Because only junctional sequences without quality scores were contained in the immunoSEQ output, filtering matching that applied to full-length reads could not be performed. Sequences were annotated with PyIR, a Python wrapper for IgBLAST v1.9, using IMGT germline references to assign V/J genes and CDR3. Reads with weak V/J assignments (E-value above 1e-6), missing CDR3, stop codons, out-of-frame junctions, or ambiguous translated residues were removed. V3J clonotypes were defined as sequences sharing an identical inferred V gene, J gene, and CDR3 amino acid sequence. Percentage overlap between repertoires was calculated by dividing the number of shared unique clonotypes by the size of the smaller repertoire. RTK rarefaction, the Chao1 estimator, and Recon v2.1 estimates of unobserved clonotypes were used to assess repertoire richness. OLGA was used to compute generation probabilities for all TCRbeta clonotypes that the gDNA method yielded from a handful of donors. Entries here come from immuneACCESS through TCRdb and include only in-frame sequences with V and J called. Some clones fail to appear in such tables; in the studies checked, an unresolved V gene covers under half of the shortfall, and the cause of the remainder is unknown. Clonal size and the V and J genes are those of that table, whereas D and trimming came from the DNA. This sample comprises about 990,000 clones, approximately 80% of them detected only once. In total, the top ten clones hold under 0.8% of the sample.

From its cysteine to its phenylalanine, the CDR3 spans 13 amino acids. Only CDR3 DNA is held: 39 bases, read in frame from base 1. The germline V gene provides CDR1 SQVTM and CDR2 ANQGSEA. Comment on this clone: The clone's antigen remains unknown. Compared with germline, one end of the junction differs, possibly owing to a read error.

Healthy HIV-negative adults with no recently reported acute infections or vaccinations were included as donors. Every donor was a Caucasian adult residing in Nashville, Tennessee, USA. CD4+ T cells were enriched through magnetic negative selection, after which naive cells were positively selected on CD45RA and the remaining negative fraction served as the memory subset. After blood collection by leukapheresis, PBMCs were isolated using Ficoll-Histopaque density gradient centrifugation and then cryopreserved in the vapor phase of liquid nitrogen. Analytical flow cytometry was used to check the purity and quantity of every magnetically sorted T cell population. Genomic DNA was isolated from each sorted fraction and quantified by UV absorbance on a Nanodrop 2000c.

The source is a man younger than 35 in good health. Some clones in this sample may be carry-over from other donors' samples. The sample was memory CD4+ T cells from PBMCs. The cell subset or site label, read with the paper, signifies: CD45RA-negative fraction. The rearranged chain carries TRBV29-1 and TRBJ1-1; no confident D gene assignment can be made. For the CDR3, the sequence is CSVQEGTNTEAFF. The bases are TGCAGCGTTCAAGAGGGCACGAACACTGAAGCTTTCTTT.